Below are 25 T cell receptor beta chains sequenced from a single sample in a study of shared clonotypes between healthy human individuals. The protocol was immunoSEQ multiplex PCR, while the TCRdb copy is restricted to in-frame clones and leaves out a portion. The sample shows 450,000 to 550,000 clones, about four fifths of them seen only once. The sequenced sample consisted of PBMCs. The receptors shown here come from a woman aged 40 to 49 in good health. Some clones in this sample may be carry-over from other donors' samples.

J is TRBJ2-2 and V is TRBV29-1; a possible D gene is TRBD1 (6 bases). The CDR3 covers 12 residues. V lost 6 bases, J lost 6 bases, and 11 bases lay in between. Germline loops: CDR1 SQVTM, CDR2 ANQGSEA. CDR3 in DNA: TGCAGCGTGGGAACAGGGTCCGGGGAGCTGTTTTTT. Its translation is CSVGTGSGELFF.

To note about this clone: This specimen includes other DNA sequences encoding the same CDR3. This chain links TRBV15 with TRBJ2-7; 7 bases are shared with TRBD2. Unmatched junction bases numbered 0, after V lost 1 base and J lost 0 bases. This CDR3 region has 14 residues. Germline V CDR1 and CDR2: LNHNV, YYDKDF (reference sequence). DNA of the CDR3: TGTGCCACCAGCAGAGGCGGGAGCTCCTACGAGCAGTACTTC. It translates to CATSRGGSSYEQYF.

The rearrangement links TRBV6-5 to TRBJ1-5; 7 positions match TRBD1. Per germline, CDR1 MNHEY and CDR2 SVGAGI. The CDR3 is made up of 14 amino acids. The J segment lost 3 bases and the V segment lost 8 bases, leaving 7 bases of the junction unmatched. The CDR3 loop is CASGRTGVNQPQHF. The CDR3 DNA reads TGTGCCAGCGGGCGGACAGGAGTCAATCAGCCCCAGCATTTT.

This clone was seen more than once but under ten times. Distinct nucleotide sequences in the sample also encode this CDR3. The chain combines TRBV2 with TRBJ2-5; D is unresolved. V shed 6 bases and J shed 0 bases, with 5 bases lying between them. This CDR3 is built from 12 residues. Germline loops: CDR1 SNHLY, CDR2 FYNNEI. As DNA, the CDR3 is TGTGCCAGCAGCTACAACCAAGAGACCCAGTACTTC. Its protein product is CASSYNQETQYF.

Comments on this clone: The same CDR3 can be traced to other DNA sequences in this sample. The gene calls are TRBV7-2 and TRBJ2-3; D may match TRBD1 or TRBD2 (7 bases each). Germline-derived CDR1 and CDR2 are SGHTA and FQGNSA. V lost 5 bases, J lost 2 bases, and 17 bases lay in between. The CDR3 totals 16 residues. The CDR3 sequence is CASSPRGGGATDTQYF. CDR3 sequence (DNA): TGTGCCAGCAGCCCCAGGGGGGGCGGAGCCACAGATACGCAGTATTTT.

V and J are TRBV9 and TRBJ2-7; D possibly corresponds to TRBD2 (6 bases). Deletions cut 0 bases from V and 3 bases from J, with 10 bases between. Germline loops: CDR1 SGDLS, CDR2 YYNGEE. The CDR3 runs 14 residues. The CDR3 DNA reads TGTGCCAGCAGCGTAGGGCGGGGAGGCTACGAGCAGTACTTC. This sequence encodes CASSVGRGGYEQYF.

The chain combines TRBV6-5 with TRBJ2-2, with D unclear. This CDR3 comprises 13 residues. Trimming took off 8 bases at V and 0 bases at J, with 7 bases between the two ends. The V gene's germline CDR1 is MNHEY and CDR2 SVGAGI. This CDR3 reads CASHGANTGELFF. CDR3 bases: TGTGCCAGCCACGGAGCGAACACCGGGGAGCTGTTTTTT.

In DNA form, the CDR3 reads TGTGCCAGCAGTTACTCGACGGTTTGGGCAGCCTACGAGCAGTACTTC. Translated, it gives CASSYSTVWAAYEQYF. The V gene is TRBV6-5, the J gene TRBJ2-7; D uncertain. With 0 bases removed from V and 2 bases from J, the gap between germline ends came to 14 bases. This CDR3 spans 16 amino acids. Germline V gene sequence: CDR1 MNHEY, CDR2 SVGAGI.

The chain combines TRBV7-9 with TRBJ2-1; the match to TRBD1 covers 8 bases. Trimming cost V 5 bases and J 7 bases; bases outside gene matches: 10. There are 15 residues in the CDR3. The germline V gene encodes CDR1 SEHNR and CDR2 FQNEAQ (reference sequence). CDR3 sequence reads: CASSDDGQGANEQFF. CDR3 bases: TGTGCCAGCAGCGATGACGGACAGGGAGCTAATGAGCAGTTCTTC.

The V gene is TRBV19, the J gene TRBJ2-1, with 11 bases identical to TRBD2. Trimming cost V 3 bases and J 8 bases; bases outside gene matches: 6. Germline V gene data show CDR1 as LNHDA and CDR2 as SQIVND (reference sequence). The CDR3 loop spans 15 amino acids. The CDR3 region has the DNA TGTGCCAGTAGTATCACTAGCGGGAGTGGCGATGAGCAGTTCTTC. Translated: CASSITSGSGDEQFF.

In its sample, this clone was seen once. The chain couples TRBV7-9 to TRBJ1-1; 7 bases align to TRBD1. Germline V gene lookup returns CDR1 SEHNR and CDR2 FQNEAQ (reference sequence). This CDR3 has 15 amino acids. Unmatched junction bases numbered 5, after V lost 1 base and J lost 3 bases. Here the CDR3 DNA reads TGTGCCAGCAGCTTAGGGTGGACAGGCGACACTGAAGCTTTCTTT. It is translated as CASSLGWTGDTEAFF. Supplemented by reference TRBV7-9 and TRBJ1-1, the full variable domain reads DTGVSQNPRHKITKRGQNVTFRCDPISEHNRLYWYRQTLGQGPEFLTYFQNEAQLEKSRLLSDRFSAERPKGSFSTLEIQRTEQGDSAMYLCASSLGWTGDTEAFFGQGTRLTVV.

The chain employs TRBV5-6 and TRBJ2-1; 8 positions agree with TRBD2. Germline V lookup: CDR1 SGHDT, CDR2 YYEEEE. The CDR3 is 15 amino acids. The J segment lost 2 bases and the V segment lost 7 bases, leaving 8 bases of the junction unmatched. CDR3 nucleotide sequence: TGTGCCAGCTCCCTAGCGGGTGTCCCCTACAATGAGCAGTTCTTC. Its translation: CASSLAGVPYNEQFF.

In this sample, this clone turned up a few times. The CDR3 DNA sequence: TGTGCCAGCAGCGTAGCTACGGGGTACCAAGAGACCCAGTACTTC. It specifies CASSVATGYQETQYF. The V call is TRBV9, the J call TRBJ2-5; D perhaps matches TRBD2 (5 bases). V lost 0 bases to trimming and J lost 0 bases, with 9 bases between them. From germline, CDR1 is SGDLS and CDR2 YYNGEE. The length of the CDR3 is 15 residues.

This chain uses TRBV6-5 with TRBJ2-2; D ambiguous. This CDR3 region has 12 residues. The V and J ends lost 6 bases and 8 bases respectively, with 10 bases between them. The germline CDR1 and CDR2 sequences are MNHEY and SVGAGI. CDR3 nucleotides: TGTGCCAGCAGCCACCGCGTTGGGGAGCTGTTTTTT. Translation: CASSHRVGELFF.

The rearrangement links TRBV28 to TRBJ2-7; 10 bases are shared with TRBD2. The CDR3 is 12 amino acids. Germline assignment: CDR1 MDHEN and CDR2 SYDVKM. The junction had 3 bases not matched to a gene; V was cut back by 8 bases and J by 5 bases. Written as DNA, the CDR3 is TGTGCCAGCCCTAGCGGGAGCGACGAGCAGTACTTC. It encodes CASPSGSDEQYF.

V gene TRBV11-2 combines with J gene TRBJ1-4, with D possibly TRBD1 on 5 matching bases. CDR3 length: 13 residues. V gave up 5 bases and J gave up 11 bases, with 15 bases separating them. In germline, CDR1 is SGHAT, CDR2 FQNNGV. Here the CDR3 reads CASSRDGLTKLFF. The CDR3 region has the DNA TGTGCCAGCAGCCGGGACGGCCTAACGAAACTGTTTTTT.

The CDR3 loop reads CASSHWTSGSSTKRDEQFF. In DNA, the CDR3 is TGTGCCAGCAGCCACTGGACTAGCGGGAGTTCCACGAAAAGGGACGAGCAGTTCTTC. The chain joins TRBV14 to TRBJ2-1, with 13 bases identical to TRBD2. Trimming removed 3 bases from V and 10 bases from J; junction bases left unmatched: 18. Germline V gene sequence: CDR1 SGHDN, CDR2 FVKESK. The CDR3 length is 19 residues.

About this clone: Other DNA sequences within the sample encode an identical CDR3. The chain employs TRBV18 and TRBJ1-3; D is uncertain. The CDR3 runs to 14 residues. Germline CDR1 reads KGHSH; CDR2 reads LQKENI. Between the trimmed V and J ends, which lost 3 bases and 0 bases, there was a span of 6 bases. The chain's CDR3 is CASSPANSGNTIYF. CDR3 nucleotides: TGTGCCAGCTCACCGGCGAACTCTGGAAACACCATATATTTT.

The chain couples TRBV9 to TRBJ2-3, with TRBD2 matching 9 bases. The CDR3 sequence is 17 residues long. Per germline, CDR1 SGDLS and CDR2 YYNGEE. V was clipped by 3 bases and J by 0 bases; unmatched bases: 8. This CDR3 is CASSASGASASTDTQYF. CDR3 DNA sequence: TGTGCCAGCAGCGCTAGCGGGGCTTCCGCTAGCACAGATACGCAGTATTTT.

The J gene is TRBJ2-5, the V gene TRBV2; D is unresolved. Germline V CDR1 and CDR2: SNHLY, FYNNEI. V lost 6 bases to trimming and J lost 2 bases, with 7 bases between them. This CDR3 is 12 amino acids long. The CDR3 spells CASSLEQETQYF. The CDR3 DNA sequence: TGTGCCAGCAGCCTCGAGCAAGAGACCCAGTACTTC.

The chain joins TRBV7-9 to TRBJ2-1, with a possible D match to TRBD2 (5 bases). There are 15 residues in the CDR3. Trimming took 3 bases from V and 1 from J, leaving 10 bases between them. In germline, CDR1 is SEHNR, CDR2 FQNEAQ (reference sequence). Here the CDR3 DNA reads TGTGCCAGCAGCTTTCCGGGGTTATCCTACAATGAGCAGTTCTTC. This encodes CASSFPGLSYNEQFF.

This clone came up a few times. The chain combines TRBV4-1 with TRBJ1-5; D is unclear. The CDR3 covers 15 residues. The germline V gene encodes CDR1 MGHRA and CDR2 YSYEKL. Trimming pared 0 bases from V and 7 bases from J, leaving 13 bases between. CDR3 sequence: CASSQDTLLLQPQHF. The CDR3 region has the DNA TGCGCCAGCAGCCAAGATACTCTCCTCTTACAGCCCCAGCATTTT.

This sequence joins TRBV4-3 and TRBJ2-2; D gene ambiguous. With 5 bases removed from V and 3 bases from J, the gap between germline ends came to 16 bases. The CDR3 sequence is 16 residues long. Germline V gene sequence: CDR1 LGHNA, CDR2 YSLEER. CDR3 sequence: CASSTLRWPYTGELFF. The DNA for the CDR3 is TGCGCCAGCAGCACCCTCCGTTGGCCCTACACCGGGGAGCTGTTTTTT.

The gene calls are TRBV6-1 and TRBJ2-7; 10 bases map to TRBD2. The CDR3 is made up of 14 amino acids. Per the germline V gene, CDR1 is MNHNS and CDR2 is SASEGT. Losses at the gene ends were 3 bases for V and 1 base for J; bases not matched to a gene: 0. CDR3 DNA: TGTGCCAGCAGTGAGGGACTAGCGTCCTACGAGCAGTACTTC. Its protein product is CASSEGLASYEQYF.

The CDR3 loop reads CASSGLATTGELFF. The CDR3 DNA follows: TGTGCCAGCAGTGGACTAGCGACCACCGGGGAGCTGTTTTTT. V usage is TRBV2 and J usage is TRBJ2-2; 8 bases are a match to TRBD2. Germline V lookup: CDR1 SNHLY, CDR2 FYNNEI. This CDR3 has 14 amino acids. Germline trimming cut 4 bases from V and 4 bases from J; bases unmatched to any gene: 2.